The rows below give T cell receptor beta chains drawn from one sample of a study of metastatic and nonmetastatic thyroid tumors. From the PCR reads, TCRdb re-called clones with MiXCR. The sample holds around 16,000 clones, roughly a quarter seen once. Material for sequencing was blood. Source of these receptors: a male donor with papillary thyroid cancer or a benign thyroid nodule (not recorded which). Some clones in this sample may be carry-over from other donors' samples. The CDR3 runs from the conserved cysteine through the conserved F or W. The D gene is left open where the match is weak. Some rows have no size entry. The others give once, few or many, or a class for an expanded clone.

J,D,V,size,DNA,CDR3
TRBJ1-5,.,TRBV20-1,many,TGCAGTGCTAGAGACTACGGTCGGGGGGCCCGTAATCAGCCCCAGCATTTT,CSARDYGRGARNQPQHF
TRBJ2-3,.,TRBV7-2,medium-sized,TGTGCCAGCCAAATCTCCCCAGGGACTCGAGCAGATACGCAGTATTTT,CASQISPGTRADTQYF
TRBJ2-3,TRBD1,TRBV11-2,medium-sized,TGTGCCAGCAGCACATCGGGACAGAGCACAGATACGCAGTATTTT,CASSTSGQSTDTQYF
TRBJ2-3,TRBD2,TRBV9,many,TGTGCCAGCAGCGTAGCGGGACTAGCGGGAGCAGATACGCAGTATTTT,CASSVAGLAGADTQYF
TRBJ2-1,.,TRBV20-1,once,TGCAGTGCTAGTGTCCGAGAGCAGTTCTTC,CSASVREQFF
TRBJ2-1,.,TRBV5-1,.,TGCGCCAGCAGGGGGGACACCTACAATGAGCAGTTCTTC,CASRGDTYNEQFF
TRBJ1-1,.,TRBV5-6,.,TGTGCCAGCAGCTTGTGGCGGAGGAACACTGAAGCTTTCTTT,CASSLWRRNTEAFF
TRBJ2-1,TRBD2,TRBV24-1,.,TGTGCCACCAGTGAGGGGACTAGCGGGATAGTGGCCTACAATGAGCAGTTCTTC,CATSEGTSGIVAYNEQFF
TRBJ2-2,.,TRBV30,.,TGTGCCTGGAGTGAAACCCAGGTCGGCGGGGAGCTGTTTTTT,CAWSETQVGGELFF
TRBJ2-3,TRBD2,TRBV29-1,many,TGCAGCGTTTCGGGGCGGGAGAGGCCAGATACGCAGTATTTT,CSVSGRERPDTQYF
TRBJ2-7,TRBD2,TRBV6-1,.,TGTGCCAGCAGTGAACTAGCGGGGGGGGCCTACGAGCAGTACTTC,CASSELAGGAYEQYF
TRBJ1-6,.,TRBV2,many,TGTGCCAGCAGTGAAATAGCGAATTCACCCCTCCACTTT,CASSEIANSPLHF
TRBJ1-1,.,TRBV29-1,few,TGCAGCGTCCCACCGCTAAACACTGAAGCTTTCTTT,CSVPPLNTEAFF
TRBJ1-1,.,TRBV25-1,few,TGTGCCAGCAGTGAATTTAGGGCTAACACTGAAGCTTTCTTT,CASSEFRANTEAFF
TRBJ1-6,TRBD1,TRBV3-1,many,TGTGCCAGCAGCGAACGGACAGGGAGCTCCTATAATTCACCCCTCCACTTT,CASSERTGSSYNSPLHF
TRBJ1-3,TRBD1,TRBV19,many,TGTGCCAGTGGGACCGGGACAGGGAAAGGAAACACCATATATTTT,CASGTGTGKGNTIYF
TRBJ1-5,TRBD1,TRBV20-1,.,TGCAGTGCTATCCAGACAGGGGGTCAGCCCCAGCATTTT,CSAIQTGGQPQHF
TRBJ2-2,.,TRBV6-2/TRBV6-3,.,TGTGCCATCAGTTTACTGGACACCGGGGAGCTGTTTTTT,CAISLLDTGELFF
TRBJ1-2,TRBD1,TRBV13,.,TGTGCCAGCAGCCCCCCGGACAGGGAGGATGGCTACACCTTC,CASSPPDREDGYTF
TRBJ1-3,.,TRBV5-6,many,TGTGCCAGCAGCTTGGTATCAGCTGAGCCCTCTGGAAACACCATATATTTT,CASSLVSAEPSGNTIYF
TRBJ1-5,.,TRBV20-1,medium-sized,TGCAGTGCTAGAGATAGCAATCAGCCCCAGCATTTT,CSARDSNQPQHF
TRBJ2-1,.,TRBV9,.,TGTGCCAGCAGCGCCCAGAATGAGCAGTTCTTC,CASSAQNEQFF
TRBJ2-5,TRBD2,TRBV3-1,many,TGTGCCAGCAGCCAAGATAGCGGGGGGGCAGAGACCCAGTACTTC,CASSQDSGGAETQYF
TRBJ1-5,.,TRBV3-1,.,TGTGCCAGCAGCCAAGATGCGTCAGGGGATAGGCAGCCCCAGCATTTT,CASSQDASGDRQPQHF
TRBJ2-3,.,TRBV11-3,medium-sized,TGTGCCAGCAGCAGGGGGGTCACAGATACGCAGTATTTT,CASSRGVTDTQYF
TRBJ2-7,.,TRBV6-1,.,TGTGCCAGCAGTCCCGGTGGGGGTAGCGCCTACGAGCAGTACTTC,CASSPGGGSAYEQYF
TRBJ2-3,TRBD2,TRBV5-4,many,TGTGCCAGCAGAAGCGGGAGGAGCACAGATACGCAGTATTTT,CASRSGRSTDTQYF